Sequencing of this TCR beta chain was carried out in a study of technical replicates of blood from several donors. V was pared by 5 bases and J by 5 bases, with 5 bases of the junction left unmatched. CDR3 length: 14 amino acids. From germline, CDR1 is SGHTA and CDR2 FQGNSA. The table came from immunoSEQ multiplex PCR; TCRdb's copy has only in-frame clones and leaves some out. The sample lists nearly 70,000 clones, approximately 90% occurring once. The sample comprised PBMCs. The origin of this receptor is a human donor in good health. Some clones in this sample may be carry-over from other donors' samples. The genes are TRBV7-2 and TRBJ2-7, with 11 bases identical to TRBD2. The CDR3: CASSLTSGAHEQYF. The DNA of the CDR3 is TGTGCCAGCAGCCTGACTAGCGGGGCCCACGAGCAGTACTTC.